This T cell receptor (beta chain) comes out of a study of molecular identifiers for immune sequencing clone quantification. Looking at the study overall: Split five ways in replicates, RNA from approximately 20,000 or 100,000 naive CD8 cells had four portions sequenced. Findings and caveats of the study: In naive cells, clones above 20 RNA copies held under 1% of molecules, whereas in effector cells they held over 99%.

Every naive CD8 library was made from between roughly 20,000 and 1,000,000 sorted cells with 10%, 30% or 50% RNA. Naive CD8 T cells were sorted, and the gate applied was CD8+CD4-CCR7+CD45RA+. Using its own MiXCR run on the PCR reads, TCRdb lists one record per CDR3 protein. The top ten clones hold around 0.79% of a sample with around 470,000 distinct CDR3 sequences, 25% of them seen once. CDR3 length equals 15 residues. Germline V gene sequence: CDR1 MGHRA, CDR2 YSYEKL. Trimming pared 1 base from V and 6 bases from J, leaving 15 bases between. This clonotype was seen many times. Its antigen is undetermined.

V and J are TRBV4-1 and TRBJ1-1; TRBD1 might be the D (6 bases). Sequencing was performed on naive CD8+ T cells from blood, with Jurkat cell RNA spiked in. Sample subset: FACS-sorted CD8+CD4-CCR7+CD45RA+ naive T cells. The source of this sequence is a human donor in good health. Some libraries in this study had Jurkat cell RNA spiked in. This chain's CDR3 is CASSQAGRGPAEAFF. CDR3 in DNA: TGCGCCAGCAGCCAAGCGGGCAGGGGACCGGCTGAAGCTTTCTTT.